A single sample is the source of the 8 T cell receptor beta chains below, sequenced in a study of OX40 agonist ivuxolimab in advanced cancers. Some clones are missing from TCRdb's copy, which holds only in-frame ones; the method was immunoSEQ multiplex PCR. The sample carries around 18,000 clones, 80% to 90% recorded once. The specimen comprised CD4+ or CD8+ T cells sorted from blood, sampled in a trial of the OX40 agonist ivuxolimab. The origin of the receptors is an adult with an advanced solid tumor such as melanoma, head and neck, liver or kidney cancer.

The chain links TRBV5-5 to TRBJ1-2; 10 positions agree with TRBD1. The germline CDR1 and CDR2 sequences are SGHKS and YYEKEE (reference sequence). The ends lost 4 bases at V and 4 bases at J; junction bases unmatched: 16. This CDR3 spans 18 amino acids. The CDR3 sequence is CASSLQDDGTGAGYGYTF. The CDR3 DNA sequence: TGTGCCAGCAGCCTGCAGGACGACGGGACAGGGGCGGGCTATGGCTACACCTTC.

This clone has only a few counts. V gene TRBV6-6 combines with J gene TRBJ2-1, with 10 bases that match TRBD2. Per the germline V gene, CDR1 is MNHNY and CDR2 is SVGAGI (reference sequence). Unmatched junction bases numbered 7, after V lost 6 bases and J lost 5 bases. CDR3 size: 15 residues. The CDR3 coding sequence is TGTGCCAGCAGCCTCACTAGCGGGGCTAACAATGAGCAGTTCTTC. It yields the protein CASSLTSGANNEQFF.

The CDR3 loop reads CASSLGGSGRLPYEQYF. DNA for the CDR3: TGTGCCAGCAGCTTAGGAGGTAGCGGGAGGTTACCCTACGAGCAGTACTTC. The chain employs TRBV13 and TRBJ2-7, with TRBD2 identical over 10 bases. Per germline, CDR1 PRHDT and CDR2 FYEKMQ (reference sequence). This CDR3 region has 17 residues. The ends lost 0 bases at V and 2 bases at J; junction bases unmatched: 7.

The rearrangement uses TRBV11-3 and TRBJ2-5; tentative D call: TRBD2 (5 bases). Trimming pared 6 bases from V and 6 bases from J, leaving 23 bases between. The length of the CDR3 is 16 residues. CDR1 and CDR2 from the germline V gene are SGHNT and YENEEA. The CDR3 nucleotides are TGTGCCAGCAGTACGGGATTCCAAGGCGTTGGGAAGACCCAGTACTTC. This gives the protein CASSTGFQGVGKTQYF.

This clone was picked up a small number of times. V and J are TRBV15 and TRBJ2-1; the match to TRBD2 covers 14 bases. J gave up 8 bases and V 3 bases, and 9 bases lay outside the gene matches. This CDR3 has 17 amino acids. Germline V CDR1 and CDR2: LNHNV, YYDKDF (reference sequence). The CDR3 spells CATSRMGGLAGDYEQFF. For the CDR3, the DNA is TGTGCCACCAGCAGGATGGGGGGACTAGCGGGAGATTATGAGCAGTTCTTC.

The count of this clone is one. J is TRBJ1-2 and V is TRBV9; 10 nucleotides line up with TRBD1. Trimming cost V 3 bases and J 6 bases; bases outside gene matches: 5. CDR3 size: 14 residues. Germline V CDR1 and CDR2: SGDLS, YYNGEE. In DNA, the CDR3 is TGTGCCAGCAGCGCCACCGGGACAGGGGATGGCTACACCTTC. Its translation: CASSATGTGDGYTF. Together with reference TRBV9 and TRBJ1-2, the CDR3 gives the full variable domain: DSGVTQTPKHLITATGQRVTLRCSPRSGDLSVYWYQQSLDQGLQFLIQYYNGEERAKGNILERFSAQQFPDLHSELNLSSLELGDSALYFCASSATGTGDGYTFGSGTRLTVV.

This rearrangement joins TRBV9 to TRBJ1-1; 8 nucleotides align to TRBD1. The CDR3 spans 15 residues. J lost 1 base, V lost 3 bases, and 5 bases had no gene match. The V gene's germline CDR1 is SGDLS and CDR2 YYNGEE. CDR3 protein: CASSAQGEANTEAFF. As DNA, the CDR3 is TGTGCCAGCAGCGCACAGGGGGAGGCGAACACTGAAGCTTTCTTT.

This clone turned up a few times. V gene TRBV28 combines with J gene TRBJ2-7; 11 bases fit TRBD2. CDR1 is MDHEN, CDR2 SYDVKM, per germline. The ends lost 3 bases at V and 9 bases at J; junction bases unmatched: 13. This CDR3 spans 16 amino acids. DNA for the CDR3: TGTGCCAGCAGTTTCCCCGTAGCGGGAGGGAAACATCCGCAGTACTTC. This codes for CASSFPVAGGKHPQYF.